These 27 T cell receptor beta chains came from one sample sequenced in a study of monozygotic twins with cystic fibrosis. Assay used: immunoSEQ multiplex PCR; TCRdb lists only in-frame clones, some missing. The table records 25,000 to 30,000 clones, about nine tenths of them present only once. Specimen: blood. The receptors were gathered from a girl aged 2 to 10 with cystic fibrosis.

CDR3 loop: CASSLSSGTDTQYF. DNA for the CDR3: TGCGCCAGCAGCTTGAGCTCTGGCACAGATACGCAGTATTTT. V gene TRBV5-1 combines with J gene TRBJ2-3; D is undetermined. Germline lookup yields CDR1 SGHRS and CDR2 YFSETQ. This CDR3 has 14 amino acids. The germline V and J ends were trimmed by 1 base and 1 base, with 7 bases remaining between them. The variable domain in full, with the rest retrieved from reference TRBV5-1 and TRBJ2-3, is KAGVTQTPRYLIKTRGQQVTLSCSPISGHRSVSWYQQTPGQGLQFLFEYFSETQRNKGNFPGRFSGRQFSNSRSEMNVSTLELGDSALYLCASSLSSGTDTQYFGPGTRLTVL.

The chain is built from TRBV7-9 and TRBJ1-2, with 7 bases matching TRBD1. CDR1 is SEHNR, CDR2 FQNEAQ, per germline (reference sequence). The CDR3 is 17 amino acids. The ends lost 1 base at V and 4 bases at J; junction bases unmatched: 12. The CDR3 sequence is CASSLEGDSRRTYGYTF. As DNA, the CDR3 is TGTGCCAGCAGCTTAGAAGGGGACAGTCGGAGGACCTATGGCTACACCTTC.

The chain is built from TRBV13 and TRBJ2-5; a weak D match, TRBD2 (5 bases). V lost 4 bases, J lost 4 bases, and 16 bases lay in between. Germline loops: CDR1 PRHDT, CDR2 FYEKMQ (reference sequence). CDR3 length equals 15 residues. CDR3 sequence: CASSSKSESGETQYF. The CDR3 nucleotides are TGTGCCAGCAGCTCTAAGTCTGAAAGCGGAGAGACCCAGTACTTC.

The gene calls are TRBV25-1 and TRBJ1-1; D not resolved. V dropped 6 bases and J dropped 10 bases, with 15 bases sitting between them. This CDR3 has 12 amino acids. CDR1 and CDR2 from the germline V gene are MGHDK and SYGVNS. CDR3 loop: CASRGNSKAAFF. DNA for the CDR3: TGTGCCAGCAGGGGGAACTCCAAGGCAGCTTTCTTT.

The chain has TRBV7-3 and TRBJ2-1, with D perhaps being TRBD1 or TRBD2 (6 bases each). V was clipped by 3 bases and J by 8 bases, with 17 bases between them. The CDR3 consists of 15 residues. Germline V gene sequence: CDR1 SGHTA, CDR2 FQGTGA. The CDR3 nucleotides read TGTGCCAGCAGCTTCTTCGGGGGCCCGTGGGATGAGCAGTTCTTC. Translating gives CASSFFGGPWDEQFF.

The chain links TRBV21-1 to TRBJ2-7. TRBV21-1 is termed a pseudogene. The CDR3 runs to 16 residues. CDR3 coding DNA: TGTGCCAGCAGCAACCCTCCCCGGGACGGCTCCTACGAGCAGTACTTC. Residues: CASSNPPRDGSYEQYF.

The V and J genes are TRBV9 and TRBJ1-2, with D possibly matching TRBD1 (5 bases). V was shortened by 3 bases and J by 6 bases, with 12 bases between the two germline ends. This CDR3 comprises 13 residues. From germline, CDR1 is SGDLS and CDR2 YYNGEE. CDR3 protein: CASSGQDNHGYTF. DNA for the CDR3: TGTGCCAGCAGCGGGCAGGACAACCATGGCTACACCTTC.

J is TRBJ2-5 and V is TRBV11-2; D might be TRBD2 (5 bases). The CDR3 extends over 14 amino acids. Germline CDR1 and CDR2: SGHAT and FQNNGV. With 5 bases removed from V and 3 bases from J, the gap between germline ends came to 13 bases. As DNA, the CDR3 is TGTGCCAGCAGCCCCCGGGAACAAAAAGAGACCCAGTACTTC. As protein: CASSPREQKETQYF. The whole variable domain, filled in from reference TRBV11-2 and TRBJ2-5, reads EAGVAQSPRYKIIEKRQSVAFWCNPISGHATLYWYQQILGQGPKLLIQFQNNGVVDDSQLPKDRFSAERLKGVDSTLKIQPAKLEDSAVYLCASSPREQKETQYFGPGTRLLVL.

This clone was observed a single time. The chain recombines TRBV9 with TRBJ2-7, with 9 bases matching TRBD1. The trim removed 3 bases at V and 3 bases at J, leaving 4 bases unmatched. The CDR3 length is 14 residues. Per the germline V gene, CDR1 is SGDLS and CDR2 is YYNGEE. Here the CDR3 reads CASSDPGQGYEQYF. DNA of the CDR3: TGTGCCAGCAGCGACCCGGGACAGGGCTACGAGCAGTACTTC.

The chain couples TRBV4-3 to TRBJ2-2; 11 positions agree with TRBD2. The CDR3 has 16 amino acids. CDR1 LGHNA and CDR2 YSLEER come from the germline V gene. With V trimmed by 2 bases and J by 1 base, 0 bases remained unmatched. CDR3 in amino acids: CASSQLAGGNTGELFF. CDR3 nucleotides: TGCGCCAGCAGCCAACTAGCGGGGGGGAACACCGGGGAGCTGTTTTTT.

The chain recombines TRBV7-9 with TRBJ1-2; D ambiguous. V was clipped by 0 bases and J by 6 bases, with 5 bases between them. This CDR3 comprises 12 residues. Looked up from germline, CDR1 is SEHNR and CDR2 is FQNEAQ (reference sequence). The CDR3 reads CASSLALDGYTF. The CDR3 DNA sequence: TGTGCCAGCAGCTTAGCGCTAGATGGCTACACCTTC.

The chain links TRBV7-3 to TRBJ1-6; 8 nucleotides agree with TRBD1. Unmatched junction bases numbered 1, after V lost 2 bases and J lost 4 bases. This CDR3 region has 15 residues. Germline V lookup: CDR1 SGHTA, CDR2 FQGTGA. The DNA of the CDR3 is TGTGCCAGCAGCTTACAGGGGGCTTATAATTCACCCCTCCACTTT. This translates into CASSLQGAYNSPLHF.

The chain has TRBV5-8 and TRBJ1-5; 9 bases map to TRBD1. The CDR3 loop spans 15 amino acids. Trimming removed 4 bases from V and 4 bases from J; junction bases left unmatched: 6. CDR1 is SGHTS, CDR2 YDEGEE, per germline. The DNA for the CDR3 is TGTGCCAGCAGCCCCGGGGACAGGGAGAATCAGCCCCAGCATTTT. Translated, it gives CASSPGDRENQPQHF.

CDR3 nucleotide sequence: TGCAGCTTGGGACAGGGGTTTAGGAGCAATCAGCCCCAGCATTTT. Translation gives CSLGQGFRSNQPQHF. The chain recombines TRBV29-1 with TRBJ1-5; TRBD1 matches at 10 bases. The CDR3 length is 15 residues. Germline V gives CDR1 SQVTM, CDR2 ANQGSEA. Trimming cost V 8 bases and J 1 base; bases outside gene matches: 8.

The V and J genes are TRBV14 and TRBJ2-7; 8 bases are a match to TRBD2. The CDR3 runs 15 residues. The V gene's germline CDR1 is SGHDN and CDR2 FVKESK. The V segment lost 4 bases and the J segment 2 bases; nucleotides outside the gene matches: 7. CDR3 region: CASSPYGGGPYEQYF. CDR3 sequence (DNA): TGTGCCAGCAGCCCTTACGGCGGGGGGCCCTACGAGCAGTACTTC. Full variable domain (remainder filled in from reference TRBV14 and TRBJ2-7): EAGVTQFPSHSVIEKGQTVTLRCDPISGHDNLYWYRRVMGKEIKFLLHFVKESKQDESGMPNNRFLAERTGGTYSTLKVQPAELEDSGVYFCASSPYGGGPYEQYFGPGTRLTVT.

The chain joins TRBV21-1 to TRBJ2-3; whether TRBD1, the table's D call, matches the DNA was not checked. TRBV21-1 is labeled a pseudogene. CDR3 size: 20 residues. CDR3: CASSNGQGKKRGYRTDTQYF. CDR3 nucleotide sequence: TGTGCCAGCAGCAATGGACAGGGGAAAAAAAGGGGATACCGGACAGATACGCAGTATTTT.

With regard to this clone: The junction shows a germline mismatch at one end, possibly a read error. The chain carries TRBV20-1 and TRBJ2-7, with D hard to call. Germline V gives CDR1 DFQATT, CDR2 SNEGSKA (reference sequence). This CDR3 spans 11 amino acids. In DNA form, the CDR3 reads TGCAGTGCCAGAGTTAGTGGCGAGCAGTACTTC. Its protein is CSARVSGEQYF.

This sequence joins TRBV7-2 and TRBJ2-1; D possibly matches TRBD1 or TRBD2 (6 bases each). The CDR3 runs 15 residues. Trimming shortened V by 3 bases and J by 3 bases, and 12 bases separated the two germline ends. Germline lookup yields CDR1 SGHTA and CDR2 FQGNSA. In DNA form, the CDR3 reads TGTGCCAGCAGCTTGGGGGGCCTGTTCTACAATGAGCAGTTCTTC. Translating it yields CASSLGGLFYNEQFF.

The chain employs TRBV19 and TRBJ1-2, with TRBD1 identical over 7 bases. Germline V gives CDR1 LNHDA, CDR2 SQIVND (reference sequence). The CDR3 sequence is 16 residues long. J gave up 0 bases and V 6 bases, and 10 bases lay outside the gene matches. CDR3 loop: CASRLKGGYSNYGYTF. CDR3 sequence (DNA): TGTGCCAGTAGGCTCAAAGGGGGCTATTCTAACTATGGCTACACCTTC.

The rearrangement uses TRBV10-1 and TRBJ2-7; the D gene is possibly TRBD2 (5 bases). The CDR3 has 14 residues. Trimming left V 4 bases short and J 4 bases short, with 14 bases between. Per germline, CDR1 WNHNN and CDR2 SYGVQD (reference sequence). The CDR3 DNA sequence: TGCGCCAGCAGTGGGGTGGGAGAGAGGTACGAGCAGTACTTC. Translated: CASSGVGERYEQYF.

The V and J genes are TRBV19 and TRBJ2-1; TRBD2 agrees at 13 bases. The CDR3 has 16 residues. CDR1 is LNHDA, CDR2 SQIVND, per germline (reference sequence). J was trimmed by 3 bases and V by 6 bases; bases with no gene match: 5. CDR3 protein: CASSTGTSGDYNEQFF. CDR3 nucleotide sequence: TGTGCCAGTAGCACAGGGACTAGCGGGGACTACAATGAGCAGTTCTTC.

J is TRBJ1-2 and V is TRBV4-3; a weak D match, TRBD1 (5 bases). From germline, CDR1 is LGHNA and CDR2 YSLEER. Deletions cut 5 bases from V and 1 base from J, with 14 bases between. The CDR3 is 15 residues long. This CDR3 reads CASSDAGFGNYGYTF. CDR3 DNA: TGCGCCAGCAGCGACGCAGGGTTTGGTAACTATGGCTACACCTTC.

The CDR3 protein is CASSLGRRAPNTEAFF. CDR3 coding DNA: TGTGCCAGCAGCTTAGGTAGGAGGGCACCGAACACTGAAGCTTTCTTT. This chain links TRBV7-8 with TRBJ1-1; D is ambiguous. V lost 1 base and J 1 base, leaving 13 bases between the germline ends. This CDR3 spans 16 amino acids. Germline V gene data show CDR1 as SGHVS and CDR2 as FQNEAQ.

CDR3 sequence: CASSLGVQRGDNSPLHF. The CDR3 DNA follows: TGTGCCAGCAGCTTAGGGGTCCAGCGAGGGGATAATTCACCCCTCCACTTT. The chain recombines TRBV7-9 with TRBJ1-6; D may be TRBD1 (5 bases). Germline CDR1 SEHNR, CDR2 FQNEAQ (reference sequence). V was cut by 1 base and J by 5 bases, with 15 bases left in between. The CDR3 runs to 17 residues.

J is TRBJ2-5 and V is TRBV9; D perhaps matches TRBD2 (6 bases). The CDR3 is 15 amino acids. Trimming left V 0 bases short and J 2 bases short, with 11 bases between. Germline CDR1 reads SGDLS; CDR2 reads YYNGEE. CDR3 DNA sequence: TGTGCCAGCAGCGTAGGCGGGACCTCACAAGAGACCCAGTACTTC. Its translation: CASSVGGTSQETQYF. Supplemented by reference TRBV9 and TRBJ2-5, the full variable domain reads DSGVTQTPKHLITATGQRVTLRCSPRSGDLSVYWYQQSLDQGLQFLIQYYNGEERAKGNILERFSAQQFPDLHSELNLSSLELGDSALYFCASSVGGTSQETQYFGPGTRLLVL.

This clone turned up a few times. The chain uses TRBV2 and TRBJ1-3; a weak D match, TRBD1 (5 bases). V was cut by 2 bases and J by 8 bases, with 7 bases left in between. This CDR3 region has 12 residues. Germline CDR1 and CDR2: SNHLY and FYNNEI. The CDR3 bases are TGTGCCAGCAGTGAAAGAGGGGACACCATATATTTT. Protein sequence: CASSERGDTIYF.

The chain joins TRBV5-1 to TRBJ2-3; no firm D call. Germline-derived CDR1 and CDR2 are SGHRS and YFSETQ. Trimming removed 1 base from V and 1 base from J, with 10 bases in between. CDR3 length equals 15 residues. This CDR3 is CASSLIRGGTDTQYF. The CDR3 region has the DNA TGCGCCAGCAGCTTGATCCGAGGCGGCACAGATACGCAGTATTTT. Drawing the rest from reference TRBV5-1 and TRBJ2-3, the complete variable domain is KAGVTQTPRYLIKTRGQQVTLSCSPISGHRSVSWYQQTPGQGLQFLFEYFSETQRNKGNFPGRFSGRQFSNSRSEMNVSTLELGDSALYLCASSLIRGGTDTQYFGPGTRLTVL.